These 10 T cell receptor beta chains were all obtained from the same sample, sequenced in a study of CD4 and CD8 cells across lung adenocarcinoma regions (dated by TCRdb to between 2018 and 2020). The library was prepared using PCR. Data came from a HiSeq X Ten. The public reads were reanalyzed by TCRdb: fastp trimming at Q25, MiXCR alignment, in-frame beta chains only. Rows with a matching CDR3 protein are joined into one entry that keeps the most common DNA and genes. The sample includes about 7,300 distinct CDR3 sequences, with 45% observed a single time. About 95% of the sample is held by the ten biggest clonotypes. The sequencing sample was made of CD8+ T cells from the center of a lung tumor. In the paper's terms, the cell subset or site label means: tumor center region. All receptors derive from a male donor with lung adenocarcinoma. The CD4 and CD8 labels of this study may be unreliable.

The CDR3 spells CASSLGGQGDTQYF. CDR3 DNA: TGCGCCAGCAGCTTGGGGGGACAGGGAGATACGCAGTATTTT. The chain joins TRBV5-1 to TRBJ2-3, with TRBD1 identical over 9 bases. Germline values: CDR1 SGHRS, CDR2 YFSETQ. V was pared by 0 bases and J by 5 bases, with 1 base of the junction left unmatched. The CDR3 length is 14 residues. Complete variable domain (other parts from reference TRBV5-1 and TRBJ2-3): KAGVTQTPRYLIKTRGQQVTLSCSPISGHRSVSWYQQTPGQGLQFLFEYFSETQRNKGNFPGRFSGRQFSNSRSEMNVSTLELGDSALYLCASSLGGQGDTQYFGPGTRLTVL.

The V and J genes are TRBV27 and TRBJ2-1; 9 bases fit TRBD1. This CDR3 spans 14 amino acids. CDR1 is MNHEY and CDR2 is SMNVEV in the germline V gene (reference sequence). The trim removed 4 bases at V and 6 bases at J, leaving 4 bases unmatched. The CDR3 spells CASSSGQGFNEQFF. The CDR3 DNA sequence: TGTGCCAGCAGTTCGGGACAGGGATTCAATGAGCAGTTCTTC.

The chain couples TRBV27 to TRBJ2-5; 11 nucleotides line up with TRBD2. Germline CDR1 reads MNHEY; CDR2 reads SMNVEV (reference sequence). This CDR3 has 15 residues. The junction had 0 bases not matched to a gene; V was cut back by 3 bases and J by 0 bases. CDR3 sequence (DNA): TGTGCCAGCAGTTTGACTAGCGGGAACCAAGAGACCCAGTACTTC. As protein: CASSLTSGNQETQYF.

This clonotype was detected ten times or more. The rearrangement joins TRBV4-2 to TRBJ2-3; 9 bases match TRBD2. The CDR3 loop spans 16 amino acids. V gave up 3 bases and J gave up 8 bases; unmatched junction bases: 12. CDR1 and CDR2 (germline): LGHNA, YNFKEQ. The CDR3 loop is CASSQDTASGVTTQYF. Written as DNA, the CDR3 is TGTGCCAGCAGCCAGGACACGGCTAGCGGGGTTACTACGCAGTATTTT.

Regarding this clonotype: The junction shows a germline mismatch at one end, possibly a read error. The CDR3 DNA reads as TGTGCCAGCAGCGCGGGGCTGGGGGGCAAAGATATTCAGTATTTC. Translating it yields CASSAGLGGKDIQYF. This chain connects TRBV6-1 to TRBJ2-4, with D possibly called TRBD1 or TRBD2 (6 bases each). The CDR3 length is 15 residues. Germline loops: CDR1 MNHNS, CDR2 SASEGT.

The J gene is TRBJ2-5, the V gene TRBV7-9; D may be TRBD1 or TRBD2 (6 bases each). CDR1 is SEHNR and CDR2 is FQNEAQ in the germline V gene (reference sequence). CDR3 size: 13 residues. Trimming cost V 1 base and J 5 bases, with 8 bases left between them. The CDR3 bases are TGTGCCAGCAGCTTAGTAGGGGGGGAGACCCAGTACTTC. It yields the protein CASSLVGGETQYF.

The chain is built from TRBV6-1 and TRBJ2-2; 9 nucleotides agree with TRBD1. The length of the CDR3 is 15 residues. In germline, CDR1 is MNHNS, CDR2 SASEGT. V lost 7 bases, J lost 5 bases, and 8 bases stayed unmatched. CDR3 in amino acids: CASKSRDRVTGELFF. In DNA, the CDR3 is TGTGCCAGCAAGTCCCGGGACAGGGTGACCGGGGAGCTGTTTTTT.

The V and J genes are TRBV27 and TRBJ2-1; TRBD1 aligns across 8 bases. The DNA matches TRBJ2-7 better at its end, which makes the J call doubtful. This CDR3 contains 16 residues. Germline V gene sequence: CDR1 MNHEY, CDR2 SMNVEV (reference sequence). The CDR3 spells CASSLTAKQGAYEQYF. The DNA for the CDR3 is TGTGCCAGCAGCCTAACCGCAAAACAGGGGGCCTACGAGCAGTACTTC.

There are many counts of this clonotype. This chain connects TRBV6-5 to TRBJ2-7; 9 bases map to TRBD2. The CDR3 consists of 16 residues. Germline V gene lookup returns CDR1 MNHEY and CDR2 SVGAGI. With V trimmed by 2 bases and J by 7 bases, 12 bases remained unmatched. The CDR3 nucleotides are TGTGCCAGCAGTTACACCCTGACTAGCGGAGGAGGGGAGCAGTACTTC. It is translated as CASSYTLTSGGGEQYF.

The gene calls are TRBV27 and TRBJ2-7, with 7 nucleotides matching TRBD2. Germline loops: CDR1 MNHEY, CDR2 SMNVEV (reference sequence). The CDR3 spans 16 residues. Trimming removed 5 bases from V and 0 bases from J; junction bases left unmatched: 10. The CDR3 sequence is CASSHKWGGSSYEQYF. The CDR3 coding sequence is TGTGCCAGCAGTCATAAATGGGGCGGGAGCTCCTACGAGCAGTACTTC.